This T cell receptor beta chain was found in a study of technical replicates of blood from several donors. The CDR3 covers 11 residues. Germline V gene sequence: CDR1 LNHDA, CDR2 SQIVND (reference sequence). V dropped 8 bases and J dropped 3 bases, with 6 bases sitting between them. Measured with immunoSEQ multiplex PCR; TCRdb has only the in-frame clones, and not every one. The sample holds 78,000 or so clones, 91% seen once. Input material: T cells isolated from PBMCs. The TCR was taken from a human donor in good health. Some clones in this sample may be carry-over from other donors' samples. This sequence joins TRBV19 and TRBJ2-3, with D unclear. The CDR3 loop reads CASSVTDTQYF. CDR3 sequence (DNA): TGTGCCAGTTCCGTGACAGATACGCAGTATTTT.